The rows below give T cell receptor beta chains drawn from one sample of a study of blood T cell repertoires in COVID-19. Produced via immunoSEQ multiplex PCR; TCRdb's table is partial and in-frame only. The sample includes approximately 100,000 clones, around 75% of them seen just once. The sequenced material came from peripheral blood. These receptors all come from a man aged 70-80 years with acute or convalescent COVID-19. CDR3s include the opening cysteine and the closing phenylalanine or tryptophan. The D gene is left open where the match is weak. Clone size is not always given. Where it is, it says once, few, many or a class for expanded clones.

D: TRBD1; J: TRBJ1-4; V: TRBV4-2; size: NA; DNA: TGTGCCAGCAGCCAAGGGACAGGGTCTTTTCCAACTAATGAAAAACTGTTTTTT; CDR3: CASSQGTGSFPTNEKLFF
D: TRBD1; J: TRBJ1-1; V: TRBV28; size: NA; DNA: TGTGCCAGCAGTCTTGGGACAGAGACTGAAGCTTTCTTT; CDR3: CASSLGTETEAFF
D: TRBD1; J: TRBJ1-5; V: TRBV3-1/TRBV3-2; size: NA; DNA: TGTGCCAGCAGCCCCGGGACAGGGGGCTCTCAGCCCCAGCATTTT; CDR3: CASSPGTGGSQPQHF
D: TRBD2; J: TRBJ2-7; V: TRBV18; size: NA; DNA: TGTGCCAGCTCATCACCGGGACTAGCGGGCTCCTACGAGCAGTACTTC; CDR3: CASSSPGLAGSYEQYF
D: TRBD1; J: TRBJ2-3; V: TRBV7-2; size: NA; DNA: TGTGCCAGCAGCCTCCGGGACAGGGGGTCAGATACGCAGTATTTT; CDR3: CASSLRDRGSDTQYF
D: TRBD1; J: TRBJ2-1; V: TRBV5-4; size: NA; DNA: TGTGCCAGCAGCTTGGGGACAGGTCCTCCCTACAATGAGCAGTTCTTC; CDR3: CASSLGTGPPYNEQFF
D: TRBD2; J: TRBJ2-1; V: TRBV28; size: NA; DNA: TGTGCCAGCAGACTTAGCGGGGATGAGCAGTTCTTC; CDR3: CASRLSGDEQFF
D: TRBD1; J: TRBJ2-1; V: TRBV5-1; size: NA; DNA: TGCGCCAGCAGCGAGGGACAGGGGTACAATGAGCAGTTCTTC; CDR3: CASSEGQGYNEQFF
D: NA; J: TRBJ1-1; V: TRBV9; size: NA; DNA: TGTGCCAGCAGCGCCGCGGGGGCAGATATGAACACTGAAGCTTTCTTT; CDR3: CASSAAGADMNTEAFF
D: TRBD2; J: TRBJ2-1; V: TRBV7-8; size: NA; DNA: TGTGCCAGCAGCTTAATTGGACTAGCGTTGGACAATGAGCAGTTCTTC; CDR3: CASSLIGLALDNEQFF
D: TRBD1; J: TRBJ1-2; V: TRBV9; size: once; DNA: TGTGCCAGCAGCCCCCGAGGGGGTACCGGGACAGGGGATTATGGCTACACCTTC; CDR3: CASSPRGGTGTGDYGYTF
D: NA; J: TRBJ1-1; V: TRBV5-4; size: once; DNA: TGTGCCAGCAGCTTGACAGGTAGGGAAGCTTTCTTT; CDR3: CASSLTGREAFF
D: TRBD2; J: TRBJ2-1; V: TRBV19; size: few; DNA: TGTGCCAGTAGTACTAGCGGAAGCTCCTACAATGAGCAGTTCTTC; CDR3: CASSTSGSSYNEQFF
D: TRBD1; J: TRBJ2-5; V: TRBV28; size: NA; DNA: TGTGCCAGCAGCTGGGACAGGTACCAAGAGACCCAGTACTTC; CDR3: CASSWDRYQETQYF
D: TRBD1; J: TRBJ1-2; V: TRBV28; size: NA; DNA: TGTGCCAGCAGTCCAGACAGGGTCGGGGGCTACACCTTC; CDR3: CASSPDRVGGYTF
D: NA; J: TRBJ1-5; V: TRBV6-1; size: once; DNA: TGTGCCAGCAGTGAAATACCCCAGCATTTT; CDR3: CASSEIPQHF
D: TRBD1; J: TRBJ1-2; V: TRBV9; size: NA; DNA: TGTGCCAGCAGCCTGACAGGGCATTCAGGCTACACCTTC; CDR3: CASSLTGHSGYTF
D: NA; J: TRBJ1-1; V: TRBV5-1; size: once; DNA: TGCGCCAGCAGCTTGGGGGGCCTGGGCACTGAAGCTTTCTTT; CDR3: CASSLGGLGTEAFF
D: TRBD1; J: TRBJ2-2; V: TRBV19; size: NA; DNA: TGTGCCAGTACAGACAGGGGCGACACCGGGGAGCTGTTTTTT; CDR3: CASTDRGDTGELFF
D: TRBD1; J: TRBJ2-6; V: TRBV5-5; size: NA; DNA: TGTGCCAGCAGCTTGGACAGGGGGCCGTCGGGCGGGGCCAACGTCCTGACTTTC; CDR3: CASSLDRGPSGGANVLTF
D: TRBD1; J: TRBJ1-4; V: TRBV4-3; size: NA; DNA: TGCGCCAGCAGCCCCACAGGGGGCGCTGGGGAAAAACTGTTTTTT; CDR3: CASSPTGGAGEKLFF
D: TRBD1; J: TRBJ1-3; V: TRBV7-8; size: NA; DNA: TGTGCCAGCAGCTCGACAGGGTTTGGAAACACCATATATTTT; CDR3: CASSSTGFGNTIYF
D: NA; J: TRBJ2-3; V: TRBV10-3; size: NA; DNA: TGTGCCATCACACAGGGCCAACACACAGATACGCAGTATTTT; CDR3: CAITQGQHTDTQYF
D: TRBD1; J: TRBJ1-1; V: TRBV6-5; size: NA; DNA: TGTGCCAGCAGCCACCGGGACAGTTTCACTGAAGCTTTCTTT; CDR3: CASSHRDSFTEAFF
D: TRBD2; J: TRBJ2-5; V: TRBV28; size: NA; DNA: TGTGCCAGCAGTCCCCGGGGGGGAGTAATGGAGACCCAGTACTTC; CDR3: CASSPRGGVMETQYF
D: TRBD1; J: TRBJ1-6; V: TRBV9; size: NA; DNA: TGTGCCACTTCGACAGGGGATGATAATTCACCCCTCCACTTT; CDR3: CATSTGDDNSPLHF
D: TRBD2; J: TRBJ2-7; V: TRBV3-1/TRBV3-2; size: NA; DNA: TGTGCCAGCAGCCAAGATCTGACTAGCGGGACGTGGGAGCAGTACTTC; CDR3: CASSQDLTSGTWEQYF
D: NA; J: TRBJ2-3; V: TRBV10-3; size: once; DNA: TGTGCCATCAGCCCCCTGGGGGGTAGCACAGATACGCAGTATTTT; CDR3: CAISPLGGSTDTQYF
D: TRBD2; J: TRBJ2-1; V: TRBV7-3; size: NA; DNA: TGTGCCAGCAGCTTAAATCGAGCGGGGTCCAGTAATGAGCAGTTCTTC; CDR3: CASSLNRAGSSNEQFF
D: NA; J: TRBJ1-5; V: TRBV6-6; size: NA; DNA: TGTGCCAGCAAGCACGGGGGGCGGGTGAGCAATCAGCCCCAGCATTTT; CDR3: CASKHGGRVSNQPQHF
D: TRBD1; J: TRBJ1-4; V: TRBV5-4; size: NA; DNA: TGTGCCAGCAGCCCGGGACAGGGGGAAAAACTGTTTTTT; CDR3: CASSPGQGEKLFF
D: TRBD1; J: TRBJ2-5; V: TRBV7-6; size: NA; DNA: TGTGCCAGCAGCAGGGACAGGGGGAGTGAGACCCAGTACTTC; CDR3: CASSRDRGSETQYF
D: NA; J: TRBJ2-1; V: TRBV29-1; size: NA; DNA: TGCAGCGTTGAAGATGGTCGGGGACAGTTCTTC; CDR3: CSVEDGRGQFF
D: NA; J: TRBJ2-7; V: TRBV4-2; size: few; DNA: TGTGCCAGCAGCCAAGCGGAAAGGAGCTCCTACGAGCAGTACTTC; CDR3: CASSQAERSSYEQYF